This TCR beta chain emerged from a study of technical replicates of blood from a handful of donors. Between the trimmed V and J ends, which lost 2 bases and 7 bases, there was a span of 14 bases. CDR1 is MNHNS and CDR2 is SASEGT in the germline V gene. This CDR3 has 14 amino acids. The repertoire was sequenced with immunoSEQ multiplex PCR; TCRdb's copy has only in-frame clones and lacks some. The sample carries 70,000 to 75,000 clones, 85% to 95% recorded once. The sequence was obtained from a human donor in good health. What was sequenced was T cells isolated from PBMCs. The chain couples TRBV6-1 to TRBJ1-2; D gene uncertain. The CDR3 nucleotides read TGTGCCAGCAGTGAACGAGGTGGCTTGGGTGGCTACACCTTC. Protein: CASSERGGLGGYTF.